The clone carrying this TCR beta chain was found once. A much larger clone lies one base from this, so it may be a read error. This record comes from a study of CD8+CD57+ T cells in acquired aplastic anemia. Across the study: DNA per sorted CD4+ or CD8+ sample ranged roughly 0.18 to 30 ug, averaging 3.2 ug.

Patients sequenced had flow cytometry evidence of CD8+CD57+ cell expansion. Blood sampling was performed on the patients, and none of them had received therapy by then. The CDR3 totals 11 residues. Germline assignment: CDR1 GTSNPN and CDR2 SVGIG (reference sequence). With 0 bases removed from V and 9 bases from J, the gap between germline ends came to 8 bases. The TCR beta profiling, which covered VDJ combination and CDR3 sequence, was carried out using genomic DNA as the template. TCRdb re-analysed the reads in MiXCR, keeping a single row per CDR3 protein. In the table there are about 150,000 distinct CDR3 sequences, roughly 50% of which are singletons.

The V and J genes are TRBV30 and TRBJ2-5; unclear D gene. The specimen sequenced was sorted CD4+, CD8+, or CD8+CD57+ T cells (not recorded which) from PBMCs. The sequence derives from a human donor with aplastic anemia. DNA of the CDR3: TGTGCCTGGAGTGTCGCTGAGGCCCAGTACTTC. This codes for CAWSVAEAQYF.